The present entry profiles one TCR beta chain with its context. This CDR3 is built from 13 residues. Looked up from germline, CDR1 is ENHRY and CDR2 is SYGVKD. V shed 5 bases and J 9 bases; nucleotides not matched to a gene: 5. This sample stems from a study of T cell responses to AZD1222 COVID-19 vaccine. The repertoire was sequenced with immunoSEQ multiplex PCR; TCRdb's copy has only in-frame clones and lacks some. The sample contains 150,000 to 200,000 clones, just over 90% of which appear only once. The TCR sequence derives from an adult who received the AZD1222 COVID-19 vaccine. Sequenced material: peripheral blood, taken 28 days after the second AZD1222 dose. The chain has TRBV10-3 and TRBJ2-1; TRBD2 agrees at 9 bases. In DNA form, the CDR3 reads TGTGCCATCAGTTCCGGGACTAGCAGTGAGCAGTTCTTC. Amino acids: CAISSGTSSEQFF.